The T cell receptor beta chain described here comes from a study of T cells after yellow fever vaccination. Study in general: Preparation of fractions with low cell numbers was performed using SMART-Seq v4 Ultra Low Input.

In this sample, this clonotype turned up a few times. Its antigen remains unidentified. The authors made TCR cDNA by 5'RACE template switching, adding a universal primer site and UMIs. Using its own MiXCR run on the 5' RACE reads, TCRdb lists one record per CDR3 protein. The table shows about 360,000 distinct CDR3 sequences, with approximately 5.7% occurring only once. Germline CDR1 is LGHNA and CDR2 is YNFKEQ. J gave up 5 bases and V 1 base, and 10 bases lay outside the gene matches. The CDR3 sequence is 17 residues long. The study's findings and limits: A limited proportion of clonotypes was detected within both the CD4 and CD8 compartments. Contamination by abundant bulk-population clonotypes could be present in FACS-sorted repertoires.

This TCR was recovered from a man aged 30 to 39 who received the YFV17D yellow fever vaccine. The sequences come from PBMCs, collected 5 days after the yellow fever booster vaccination. The chain carries TRBV4-2 and TRBJ2-7; 11 bases are a match to TRBD1. CDR3 residues: CASSQGFVGQGAHEQYF. Written as DNA, the CDR3 is TGTGCCAGCAGCCAAGGGTTTGTAGGACAGGGGGCCCACGAGCAGTACTTC.